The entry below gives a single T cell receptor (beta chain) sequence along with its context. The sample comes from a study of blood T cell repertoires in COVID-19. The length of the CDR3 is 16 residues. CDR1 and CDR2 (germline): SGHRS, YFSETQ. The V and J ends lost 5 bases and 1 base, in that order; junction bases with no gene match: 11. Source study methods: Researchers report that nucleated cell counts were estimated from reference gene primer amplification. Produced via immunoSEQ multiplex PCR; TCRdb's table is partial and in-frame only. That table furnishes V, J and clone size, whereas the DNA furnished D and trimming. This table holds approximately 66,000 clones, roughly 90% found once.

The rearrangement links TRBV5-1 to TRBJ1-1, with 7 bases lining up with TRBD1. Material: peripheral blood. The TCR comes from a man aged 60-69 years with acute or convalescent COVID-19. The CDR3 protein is CASSFTGVGRNTEAFF. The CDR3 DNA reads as TGCGCCAGCAGTTTTACAGGGGTCGGGAGGAACACTGAAGCTTTCTTT.